Shown below are 30 T cell receptor beta chains from a single sample sequenced in a study of human T cells and chemical hapten exposure. As for time point: patch test 2, 6 weeks after DPC sensitization. Treatment denoted: therapeutic diphenylcyclopropenone sensitization with weekly scalp DPC. TCRdb ran MiXCR on the RACE reads and lists one entry per CDR3 protein. The data show hundreds of thousands of distinct CDR3 sequences, with about 6.3% seen just once and less than 6.5% held by the top ten. The specimen was whole blood, collected in connection with sensitization to the hapten diphenylcyclopropenone (DPC). The receptors shown here come from a woman aged 18 to 35 with alopecia areata. Some clones in this sample may be carry-over from other donors' samples.

The table lists this clonotype with a few counts. V and J are TRBV7-9 and TRBJ2-7; TRBD1 agrees at 8 bases. CDR1 and CDR2 from the germline V gene are SEHNR and FQNEAQ (reference sequence). The V and J ends lost 4 bases and 2 bases, in that order; junction bases with no gene match: 10. The CDR3 extends over 16 amino acids. This CDR3 reads CASSWVGDRTPYEQYF. DNA of the CDR3: TGTGCCAGCAGCTGGGTGGGGGACAGGACTCCCTACGAGCAGTACTTC.

The rearrangement joins TRBV7-2 to TRBJ2-7, with TRBD2 as a possible D gene (5 bases). The V and J ends lost 1 base and 6 bases respectively, with 10 bases between them. The CDR3 runs to 13 residues. CDR1 SGHTA and CDR2 FQGNSA come from the germline V gene. The CDR3 DNA sequence: TGTGCCAGCAGCTTAGGAGGGTCGAGCGAGCAGTACTTC. It is translated as CASSLGGSSEQYF.

The chain couples TRBV7-2 to TRBJ1-3; D remains unclear. The CDR3 has 15 residues. Deletions cut 3 bases from V and 0 bases from J, with 9 bases between. Germline lookup yields CDR1 SGHTA and CDR2 FQGNSA. The CDR3 nucleotides read TGTGCCAGCAGCTTGTCTCCGATCTCTGGAAACACCATATATTTT. It codes for CASSLSPISGNTIYF.

This clonotype was recorded many times. The J gene is TRBJ1-4, the V gene TRBV3-1; D gene unclear. The CDR3 extends over 16 amino acids. Germline values: CDR1 LGHDT, CDR2 YNNKEL (reference sequence). The V end was cut by 6 bases, the J end by 5 bases, with 19 bases between. The CDR3 region is CASSPSVVRLNEKLFF. In nucleotides, the CDR3 is TGTGCCAGCAGTCCCTCCGTAGTCAGACTGAATGAAAAACTGTTTTTT.

There are many counts of this clonotype. The gene calls are TRBV5-1 and TRBJ1-1; the D gene is possibly TRBD1 (5 bases). The V end lost 0 bases, the J end lost 5 bases, and 11 bases lay between the germline ends. This CDR3 is 14 amino acids long. CDR1 is SGHRS and CDR2 is YFSETQ in the germline V gene. CDR3 sequence: CASSLEGAGTEAFF. DNA for the CDR3: TGCGCCAGCAGCTTGGAAGGGGCAGGGACTGAAGCTTTCTTT.

The sample holds a few counts of this clonotype. The chain couples TRBV27 to TRBJ2-7; no clear D gene. Trimming pared 3 bases from V and 2 bases from J, leaving 8 bases between. Germline V gene data show CDR1 as MNHEY and CDR2 as SMNVEV (reference sequence). The CDR3 extends over 13 amino acids. In DNA, the CDR3 is TGTGCCAGCAGTTTTACCCCGGCCTACGAGCAGTACTTC. It yields the protein CASSFTPAYEQYF.

This clonotype was detected a few times. The J gene is TRBJ1-2, the V gene TRBV6-2 or TRBV6-3; D unclear. Germline-derived CDR1 and CDR2 are MNHEY and SVGEGT. The germline V and J ends were trimmed by 2 bases and 4 bases, with 11 bases remaining between them. The CDR3 runs 14 residues. The CDR3 DNA follows: TGTGCCAGCAGTTACCCACAAGGTCTCTATGGCTACACCTTC. Translating gives CASSYPQGLYGYTF.

The rearrangement joins TRBV5-4 to TRBJ2-5, with TRBD2 matching 11 bases. CDR1 and CDR2 from the germline V gene are SGHNT and YYREEE (reference sequence). The CDR3 spans 18 residues. V lost 5 bases and J lost 5; bases outside the gene matches: 17. CDR3 nucleotide sequence: TGTGCCAGCAGGCTTGGGACTAGCGGACTCCTTCAGGGGGAGACCCAGTACTTC. It yields the protein CASRLGTSGLLQGETQYF.

In this sample, this clonotype turned up a few times. The rearrangement links TRBV27 to TRBJ1-2; TRBD1 might be the D (6 bases). Germline assignment: CDR1 MNHEY and CDR2 SMNVEV (reference sequence). The CDR3 spans 16 residues. V was clipped by 5 bases and J by 6 bases, with 22 bases between them. The CDR3 is CASSPLYTGFTDGYTF. The CDR3 nucleotides read TGTGCCAGCAGTCCCCTATATACAGGGTTCACGGATGGCTACACCTTC.

In its sample, this clonotype was seen a few times. The CDR3 sequence is CASRTGTGRLYPEAFF. CDR3 bases: TGTGCCAGCAGAACCGGGACAGGGCGTCTCTATCCTGAAGCTTTCTTT. J is TRBJ1-1 and V is TRBV12-3 or TRBV12-4; 9 bases align to TRBD1. This CDR3 has 16 residues. V shed 6 bases, J shed 6 bases, and the junction held 14 bases outside the gene matches.

This clonotype was seen many times. V is TRBV11-2 and J is TRBJ1-3; D call uncertain. V was shortened by 2 bases and J by 4 bases, with 6 bases between the two germline ends. Per germline, CDR1 SGHAT and CDR2 FQNNGV. This CDR3 contains 13 residues. The CDR3 coding sequence is TGTGCCAGCAGCTTACCCATGGGAAACACCATATATTTT. Translating gives CASSLPMGNTIYF.

This clonotype was seen ten or more times. This chain links TRBV20-1 with TRBJ1-5; TRBD1 agrees at 7 bases. The CDR3 runs to 14 residues. Germline trimming cut 4 bases from V and 0 bases from J; bases unmatched to any gene: 3. Germline CDR1 and CDR2: DFQATT and SNEGSKA (reference sequence). The CDR3 bases are TGCAGTGCTAAGGGGGCTTTTAGCAATCAGCCCCAGCATTTT. This gives the protein CSAKGAFSNQPQHF.

V usage is TRBV7-3 and J usage is TRBJ2-3; 7 bases map to TRBD1. The junction had 4 bases not matched to a gene; V was cut back by 1 base and J by 6 bases. This CDR3 is built from 14 residues. Looked up from germline, CDR1 is SGHTA and CDR2 is FQGTGA. This CDR3 reads CASSLNRGGDTQYF. CDR3 DNA sequence: TGTGCCAGCAGCTTAAACAGGGGCGGCGATACGCAGTATTTT.

The table lists this clonotype with many counts. V usage is TRBV27 and J usage is TRBJ1-6, with 9 bases matching TRBD1. The CDR3 consists of 16 residues. CDR1 MNHEY and CDR2 SMNVEV come from the germline V gene (reference sequence). V shed 7 bases and J 2 bases; nucleotides not matched to a gene: 6. For the CDR3, the DNA is TGTGCCAGCAAAGGACAGGGGACGCCCTATAATTCACCCCTCCACTTT. It specifies CASKGQGTPYNSPLHF.

The chain carries TRBV6-5 and TRBJ2-7; the D is unclear. The V end lost 3 bases, the J end lost 0 bases, and 9 bases lay between the germline ends. Germline V gene sequence: CDR1 MNHEY, CDR2 SVGAGI. The CDR3 is 14 residues long. This CDR3 is CASSYGISSYEQYF. The DNA of the CDR3 is TGTGCCAGCAGTTATGGTATTAGCTCCTACGAGCAGTACTTC.

This clonotype was found once. A much larger clone differs from this one at a single base, so this may be a read error. The chain carries TRBV6-2 or TRBV6-3 and TRBJ1-1; perhaps TRBD1 as D (5 bases). Trimming removed 6 bases at V and 6 bases at J, with 17 bases between. The CDR3 has 14 amino acids. Germline V CDR1 and CDR2: MNHEY, SVGEGT. CDR3 loop: CASSPFEWGAEAFF. As DNA, the CDR3 is TGTGCCAGCAGCCCCTTTGAGTGGGGGGCTGAAGCTTTCTTT.

In DNA form, the CDR3 reads TGTGCCAGCAGCCCCCTGAGAAGGACAGATACGCAGTATTTT. It specifies CASSPLRRTDTQYF. The chain combines TRBV7-8 with TRBJ2-3; D is ambiguous. The CDR3 is made up of 14 amino acids. The V end was cut by 5 bases, the J end by 3 bases, with 12 bases between. Looked up from germline, CDR1 is SGHVS and CDR2 is FQNEAQ.

This clonotype has at least ten counts. The chain uses TRBV6-5 and TRBJ1-1; TRBD1 is a possible D gene (5 bases). The V end lost 7 bases, the J end lost 3 bases, and 12 bases lay between the germline ends. CDR3 length: 13 amino acids. Germline assignment: CDR1 MNHEY and CDR2 SVGAGI. Written as DNA, the CDR3 is TGTGCCAGCATGTGGGGCGAGGACACTGAAGCTTTCTTT. Translating it yields CASMWGEDTEAFF.

This clonotype was detected ten times or more. The chain is built from TRBV6-1 and TRBJ2-6; TRBD2 might be the D (5 bases). Trimming stripped 3 bases from V and 2 bases from J, with 8 bases between. This CDR3 contains 15 residues. The germline V gene encodes CDR1 MNHNS and CDR2 SASEGT. CDR3: CASSEDSTGANVLTF. Written as DNA, the CDR3 is TGTGCCAGCAGTGAGGACTCGACTGGGGCCAACGTCCTGACTTTC.

This clonotype was detected many times. The DNA for the CDR3 is TGTGCCAGCAGTTATGGAATGGGGCAGATCTCTGAAGCTTTCTTT. Protein sequence: CASSYGMGQISEAFF. This chain joins TRBV6-2 or TRBV6-3 and TRBJ1-1; tentatively, D is TRBD1 (5 bases). Trimming pared 3 bases from V and 6 bases from J, leaving 17 bases between. The CDR3 runs 15 residues. Germline-derived CDR1 and CDR2 are MNHEY and SVGEGT.

The rearrangement joins TRBV7-2 to TRBJ2-2; no firm D call. CDR3 length: 16 amino acids. CDR1 and CDR2 from the germline V gene are SGHTA and FQGNSA. The V gene lost 2 bases and the J gene lost 0 bases, with 10 bases spanning the gap. The CDR3 is CASSLYQATNTGELFF. DNA of the CDR3: TGTGCCAGCAGCTTATACCAGGCCACGAACACCGGGGAGCTGTTTTTT.

Worth noting for this clonotype: This may come from a read error, since a much larger clone is one base off. The CDR3 protein is CASAPHGEAHGYTF. The CDR3 DNA reads TGTGCCAGCGCACCCCACGGAGAGGCGCATGGCTACACCTTC. The chain employs TRBV12-3 or TRBV12-4 and TRBJ1-2; D call uncertain. This CDR3 region has 14 residues. Trimming took 8 bases from V and 6 from J, leaving 19 bases between them.

The chain combines TRBV24-1 with TRBJ1-2; 10 bases match TRBD1. V shed 4 bases and J 5 bases; nucleotides not matched to a gene: 6. This CDR3 contains 15 residues. Germline CDR1 is KGHDR and CDR2 is SFDVKD. The CDR3 loop reads CATSDPGQGFYGYTF. The CDR3 region has the DNA TGTGCCACCAGTGACCCGGGACAGGGGTTTTATGGCTACACCTTC.

This clonotype was seen repeatedly, ten times or more. The CDR3 DNA reads as TGCAGTGCTTCCCCCCGCGGGGGGGACCGCACAGATACGCAGTATTTT. Translating it yields CSASPRGGDRTDTQYF. V gene TRBV20-1 combines with J gene TRBJ2-3; TRBD2 matches at 9 bases. The CDR3 spans 16 residues. Germline V gives CDR1 DFQATT, CDR2 SNEGSKA (reference sequence). V lost 5 bases and J lost 1; bases outside the gene matches: 10.

In this sample, this clonotype turned up a few times. The chain uses TRBV10-3 and TRBJ1-4; 10 bases align to TRBD1. The V and J ends lost 6 bases and 7 bases, in that order; junction bases with no gene match: 5. Per germline, CDR1 ENHRY and CDR2 SYGVKD. The CDR3 extends over 14 amino acids. In DNA, the CDR3 is TGTGCCATCAGCGGGACAGGGGCTTCTGAAAAACTGTTTTTT. Its translation: CAISGTGASEKLFF.

The chain recombines TRBV5-1 with TRBJ2-5; D is perhaps TRBD2 (6 bases). The CDR3 length is 17 residues. Per germline, CDR1 SGHRS and CDR2 YFSETQ. The V end lost 3 bases, the J end lost 7 bases, and 25 bases lay between the germline ends. Here the CDR3 reads CASSWTGTSTFRGTQYF. CDR3 nucleotides: TGCGCCAGCAGCTGGACCGGGACTTCGACCTTCCGGGGGACCCAGTACTTC.

This clonotype was seen at least ten times. The chain couples TRBV6-5 to TRBJ1-2; weak D call: TRBD1 (5 bases). The CDR3 contains 13 residues. CDR1 and CDR2 (germline): MNHEY, SVGAGI. The V end was cut by 5 bases, the J end by 6 bases, with 13 bases between. CDR3 sequence (DNA): TGTGCCAGCAGTCGGGGACGAAGACATGGCTACACCTTC. It is translated as CASSRGRRHGYTF.

This clonotype was detected a few times. The chain employs TRBV3-1 and TRBJ1-4; D remains unclear. Germline loops: CDR1 LGHDT, CDR2 YNNKEL (reference sequence). V lost 2 bases, J lost 8 bases, and 12 bases lay in between. This CDR3 comprises 14 residues. The CDR3 bases are TGTGCCAGCAGCCAAAGGGCCCGATACGAAAAACTGTTTTTT. It codes for CASSQRARYEKLFF.

This clonotype was observed a handful of times. The gene calls are TRBV27 and TRBJ1-6, with 7 bases fitting TRBD1. This CDR3 is 15 amino acids long. The J segment lost 5 bases and the V segment lost 3 bases, leaving 4 bases of the junction unmatched. Germline assignment: CDR1 MNHEY and CDR2 SMNVEV (reference sequence). This CDR3 reads CASSFAGTDNSPLHF. In DNA form, the CDR3 reads TGTGCCAGCAGTTTTGCCGGGACAGATAATTCACCCCTCCACTTT.

The chain links TRBV6-6 to TRBJ1-1; D not resolved. V lost 2 bases to trimming and J lost 6 bases, with 16 bases between them. Germline CDR1 MNHNY, CDR2 SVGAGI (reference sequence). This CDR3 spans 15 amino acids. The CDR3, as DNA: TGTGCCAGCAGTTACGGACCCTGGGGAAACTCTGAAGCTTTCTTT. Translation: CASSYGPWGNSEAFF.